This is a list of T cell receptor beta chains from one sample in a study of T cells after yellow fever vaccination. MiXCR was run by TCRdb on the 5' RACE reads, yielding one entry per CDR3 protein. This sample has under 400,000 distinct CDR3 sequences, with around a tenth found just once. The sequences come from PBMCs, collected on the day of the first yellow fever vaccination. The receptors shown here come from a man aged 18 to 29 who received the YFV17D yellow fever vaccine. CDR3s include the opening cysteine and the closing phenylalanine or tryptophan. A D gene is named only where the DNA matches it firmly. Clone size is shown for a subset of rows, as once, few, many or a class of expanded clone.

j_gene,abundance,d_gene,v_gene,CDR3aa,CDR3nt
TRBJ1-5,few,-,TRBV3-1,CASSQAFGEGLSNQPQHF,TGTGCCAGCAGCCAAGCTTTTGGGGAGGGCCTTTCCAATCAGCCCCAGCATTTT
TRBJ1-1,many,TRBD1,TRBV5-1,CASSLGQGLTEAFF,TGCGCCAGCAGCTTGGGACAGGGGCTCACTGAAGCTTTCTTT
TRBJ2-7,few,TRBD1,TRBV6-5,CASSYFVAGPGTVYEQYF,TGTGCCAGCAGTTACTTCGTCGCGGGCCCCGGGACAGTTTACGAGCAGTACTTC
TRBJ2-3,-,-,TRBV7-7,CASSAGMGNTQYF,TGTGCCAGCAGCGCGGGGATGGGAAATACGCAGTATTTT
TRBJ1-5,-,TRBD1,TRBV10-3,CAISDPGQRYFSNQPQHF,TGTGCCATCAGTGACCCGGGACAGAGATATTTCAGCAATCAGCCCCAGCATTTT
TRBJ1-5,few,-,TRBV19,CASSFGMQPQHF,TGTGCCAGTAGTTTCGGAATGCAGCCCCAGCATTTT
TRBJ2-5,-,TRBD2,TRBV20-1,CSAREGSGGETQYF,TGCAGTGCTAGAGAGGGTAGCGGGGGGGAGACCCAGTACTTC
TRBJ2-1,few,-,TRBV6-1,CASTRSAWGSYNEQFF,TGTGCCAGCACCCGCTCCGCTTGGGGCTCCTACAATGAGCAGTTCTTC
TRBJ2-2,many,-,TRBV5-1,CASSFADPFGELFF,TGCGCCAGCAGCTTCGCGGACCCGTTCGGGGAGCTGTTTTTT
TRBJ2-1,-,TRBD2,TRBV19,CASSIASGGAGDEQFF,TGTGCCAGTAGTATTGCTAGCGGGGGGGCCGGAGATGAGCAGTTCTTC
TRBJ2-7,few,TRBD1,TRBV20-1,CSASGIGGTGRGEQYF,TGCAGTGCTAGTGGAATTGGGGGGACAGGGAGAGGCGAGCAGTACTTC
TRBJ1-6,few,-,TRBV7-3,CASSLTGSNSPLHF,TGTGCCAGCAGCTTAACCGGGAGTAATTCACCCCTCCACTTT
TRBJ2-1,few,-,TRBV5-6,CASSLIPRGTDEMFF,TGTGCCAGCAGCTTGATCCCCCGCGGGACAGACGAGATGTTCTTC
TRBJ1-3,-,-,TRBV12-3/TRBV12-4,CASHPGRVLSGNTIYF,TGTGCCAGCCACCCGGGCAGGGTGTTATCTGGAAACACCATATATTTT
TRBJ2-3,-,TRBD2,TRBV7-2,CASSPTSGALHTDTQYF,TGTGCCAGCAGCCCGACTAGCGGGGCCCTTCACACAGATACGCAGTATTTT
TRBJ1-5,-,-,TRBV15,CATSRRWGQINQPQHF,TGTGCCACCAGCAGAAGATGGGGTCAGATCAATCAGCCCCAGCATTTT
TRBJ2-7,few,TRBD2,TRBV15,CATSRGSAGGSYEQYF,TGTGCCACCAGCAGAGGGTCAGCGGGGGGGTCCTACGAGCAGTACTTC
TRBJ2-1,few,-,TRBV12-3/TRBV12-4,CASSLLRTPTRIF,TGTGCCAGCAGTTTACTGAGGACCCCTACGAGAATCTTC
TRBJ1-1,many,TRBD1,TRBV20-1,CSAAGTGGGEAFF,TGCAGTGCTGCCGGGACAGGGGGCGGTGAAGCTTTCTTT
TRBJ2-3,-,-,TRBV7-6,CASSLESRTGTDTQYF,TGTGCCAGCAGCTTAGAGTCGAGGACTGGCACAGATACGCAGTATTTT
TRBJ2-1,many,TRBD1,TRBV5-6,CASSYRDSFYNEQFF,TGTGCCAGCAGCTACCGGGACAGCTTTTACAATGAGCAGTTCTTC
TRBJ2-7,-,-,TRBV6-5,CASSYSDSPDEQYF,TGTGCCAGCAGTTACTCGGACTCCCCGGACGAGCAGTACTTC
TRBJ1-5,few,TRBD1,TRBV7-2,CASSRRQGDNQPQHF,TGTGCCAGCAGCCGGAGACAGGGGGACAATCAGCCCCAGCATTTT
TRBJ1-5,-,TRBD1,TRBV12-3/TRBV12-4,CASSVTGGLQPQHF,TGTGCCAGCAGCGTCACAGGGGGCCTTCAGCCCCAGCATTTT
TRBJ2-1,-,TRBD2,TRBV7-3,CASSFRSRTSGGESYNEQFF,TGTGCCAGCAGCTTTCGATCCCGGACTAGCGGGGGGGAGTCCTACAATGAGCAGTTCTTC
TRBJ2-5,few,TRBD2,TRBV3-1,CASSQGLVGETQYF,TGTGCCAGCAGCCAGGGACTAGTCGGAGAGACCCAGTACTTC
TRBJ2-3,few,-,TRBV7-9,CASSPRYRGANTDTQYF,TGTGCCAGCAGCCCCCGGTACCGGGGGGCGAACACAGATACGCAGTATTTT
TRBJ1-5,few,-,TRBV10-3,CAIGPFRDQPQHF,TGTGCCATTGGGCCCTTTCGCGATCAGCCCCAGCATTTT
TRBJ2-3,many,-,TRBV4-3,CASSRRAASGTDTQYF,TGCGCCAGCAGCCGGCGGGCAGCCTCAGGCACAGATACGCAGTATTTT
TRBJ1-4,-,-,TRBV5-5,CASSLEVTNEKLFF,TGTGCCAGCAGCTTGGAAGTAACTAATGAAAAACTGTTTTTT
TRBJ2-3,few,TRBD2,TRBV13,CASSARTSGEGDTQYF,TGTGCCAGCAGCGCCCGGACTAGCGGGGAAGGAGATACGCAGTATTTT
TRBJ1-5,few,-,TRBV4-2,CASSQDLGDGGRPQHF,TGTGCCAGCAGCCAAGATCTCGGGGACGGGGGGAGGCCCCAGCATTTT
TRBJ1-1,few,-,TRBV7-3,CASSLGGGLTEAFF,TGTGCCAGCAGCTTGGGCGGGGGATTGACTGAAGCTTTCTTT
TRBJ1-5,-,-,TRBV28,CASRPVSLGQPQHF,TGTGCCAGCAGACCCGTAAGCCTGGGGCAGCCCCAGCATTTT
TRBJ2-1,-,TRBD2,TRBV12-3/TRBV12-4,CASSSPGLDHNEQFF,TGTGCCAGCAGTTCTCCGGGACTAGACCACAACGAGCAGTTCTTC
TRBJ2-3,-,-,TRBV11-2,CASSFSAGDTQYF,TGTGCCAGCAGCTTCAGCGCCGGCGATACGCAGTATTTT
TRBJ2-3,-,TRBD1,TRBV25-1,CASSESGGVSTDTQYF,TGTGCCAGCAGTGAATCAGGGGGCGTGAGCACAGATACGCAGTATTTT
TRBJ1-1,few,-,TRBV6-2/TRBV6-3,CASSSDLLGKAFF,TGTGCCAGCAGCTCAGACCTTCTCGGGAAAGCTTTCTTT
TRBJ2-1,-,-,TRBV5-1,CASSFDREQFF,TGCGCCAGCAGCTTCGACCGGGAGCAGTTCTTC
TRBJ1-3,few,-,TRBV7-8,CASSLTPGLGNTIYF,TGTGCCAGCAGCTTAACCCCGGGGCTTGGAAACACCATATATTTT
TRBJ1-1,few,-,TRBV28,CASPKGTEAFF,TGTGCCAGCCCGAAGGGCACTGAAGCTTTCTTT
TRBJ1-1,-,TRBD1,TRBV4-2,CASSQDQGGGTEAFF,TGTGCCAGCAGCCAAGATCAGGGGGGGGGCACTGAAGCTTTCTTT
TRBJ2-2,-,-,TRBV6-1,CASSPRQSTGELFF,TGTGCCAGCAGCCCCAGACAGAGCACCGGGGAGCTGTTTTTT
TRBJ1-3,few,-,TRBV7-8,CASSWGLGNTIYF,TGTGCCAGCAGCTGGGGGCTAGGAAACACCATATATTTT
TRBJ2-3,-,-,TRBV3-1,CASGNVDTQYF,TGTGCCAGCGGGAACGTCGATACGCAGTATTTT
TRBJ2-2,few,-,TRBV15,CATSRDRVAGELFF,TGTGCCACCAGCAGAGATCGCGTAGCCGGGGAGCTGTTTTTT
TRBJ2-6,few,-,TRBV6-5,CASSYAGNSGANVLTF,TGTGCCAGCAGTTACGCAGGGAACTCTGGGGCCAACGTCCTGACTTTC
TRBJ2-1,-,TRBD1,TRBV19,CASSRDHRGLYNEQFF,TGTGCCAGTAGTCGGGATCACAGGGGGTTATACAATGAGCAGTTCTTC
TRBJ1-4,few,-,TRBV20-1,CSAIRGKEKLFF,TGCAGTGCTATTCGGGGAAAGGAAAAACTGTTTTTT
TRBJ2-5,-,-,TRBV24-1,CATSDRRQNQETQYF,TGTGCCACCAGTGATCGGAGACAGAACCAAGAGACCCAGTACTTC
TRBJ1-5,-,-,TRBV6-1,CASKGTGRNQPQHF,TGTGCCAGCAAGGGGACGGGGCGCAATCAGCCCCAGCATTTT
TRBJ2-1,-,TRBD2,TRBV5-8,CASSLMAGGPPYNEQFF,TGTGCCAGCAGCTTGATGGCGGGGGGACCCCCCTACAATGAGCAGTTCTTC
TRBJ2-6,few,-,TRBV7-6,CASSQLSGANVLTF,TGTGCCAGCAGCCAACTCTCTGGGGCCAACGTCCTGACTTTC
TRBJ1-1,few,-,TRBV20-1,CSAREGVENTEAFF,TGCAGTGCTAGAGAAGGAGTCGAGAACACTGAAGCTTTCTTT
TRBJ1-6,-,TRBD1,TRBV6-5,CASSYLAPGTGYSPLHF,TGTGCCAGCAGTTACTTGGCCCCCGGGACAGGTTATTCACCCCTCCACTTT
TRBJ2-6,-,-,TRBV29-1,CSVEVQNGANVLTF,TGCAGCGTTGAAGTCCAGAACGGGGCCAACGTCCTGACTTTC
TRBJ2-5,-,TRBD2,TRBV9,CASSVPGRETQYF,TGTGCCAGCAGCGTCCCCGGGAGGGAGACCCAGTACTTC